The rows below give T cell receptor beta chains drawn from one sample of a study of human T cells and chemical hapten exposure. TCRdb itself ran the RACE reads through MiXCR, one entry per CDR3 protein. The sample consists of about 74,000 distinct CDR3 sequences, around a third of them appearing once. Here the sequenced sample was whole blood, taken in connection with sensitization to the hapten diphenylcyclopropenone (DPC). The receptors derive from a man between 40 and 49 years old with alopecia areata. Some clones in this sample may be carry-over from other donors' samples. The CDR3 runs from the conserved cysteine through the conserved F or W. Fields, in order: J gene, clone size, D gene, V gene, CDR3 DNA, CDR3 protein. A D gene is named only where the DNA matches it firmly. A row's size may be missing; if present it is once, few, many or a size class.

TRBJ2-7 NA TRBD2 TRBV6-2/TRBV6-3 TGTGCCAGCAGCTACATAGCGGGAGTCGGCGAGCAGTACTTC CASSYIAGVGEQYF
TRBJ2-7 once TRBD1 TRBV6-2/TRBV6-3 TGTGCCAGCAGAGACAGGGCATTCACCGAGCAGTACTTC CASRDRAFTEQYF
TRBJ2-3 once TRBD2 TRBV6-1 TGTGCCAGCAGGGGGGTCGAGCAGCGGGAGAACACAGATACGCAGTATTTT CASRGVEQRENTDTQYF
TRBJ2-7 NA TRBD2 TRBV18 TGTGCCAGCTCACCATCGACTAGCGGGAGAGGCGAGCAGTACTTC CASSPSTSGRGEQYF
TRBJ2-5 few NA TRBV12-3/TRBV12-4 TGTGCCAGCAGTTACGGGGAGACCCAGTACTTC CASSYGETQYF
TRBJ1-5 NA NA TRBV18 TGTGCCAGCTCACCAAACAGCGGGCAGCCCCAGCATTTT CASSPNSGQPQHF
TRBJ1-5 NA NA TRBV5-6 TGTGCCAGCAGCTTGTATTCAGGGTTTGGCAATCAGCCCCAGCATTTT CASSLYSGFGNQPQHF
TRBJ2-1 NA TRBD2 TRBV4-2 TGTGCCAGCAGCCAAGCCCTAGCGGATGAGCAGTTCTTC CASSQALADEQFF
TRBJ1-5 NA NA TRBV2 TGTGCCAGCGCCCCCTCGGGGTATAGCAATCAGCCCCAGCATTTT CASAPSGYSNQPQHF
TRBJ2-7 NA NA TRBV12-3/TRBV12-4 TGTGCCAGCAGTTTAAGGGAGGCGGCGTCCCGCGAGCAGTACTTC CASSLREAASREQYF
TRBJ2-7 NA TRBD2 TRBV20-1 TGCAGTGCTAGCAACCCTAGCGGGAGCTCCTACGAGCAGTACTTC CSASNPSGSSYEQYF
TRBJ2-5 NA TRBD2 TRBV6-6 TGTGCCAGCAGTTACTCCACTAGCGGAAGGCCAGAGACCCAGTACTTC CASSYSTSGRPETQYF
TRBJ2-1 NA TRBD2 TRBV5-1 TGCGCCAGCAGCTTGAGGCTAGCGGGGGCCAATGAGCAGTTCTTC CASSLRLAGANEQFF
TRBJ2-5 NA NA TRBV20-1 TGCAGTACCAGTGGGGTAGAGACCCAGTACTTC CSTSGVETQYF
TRBJ2-5 NA NA TRBV6-6 TGTGCCGTAGCGGTGATTGGGGGGGAGACCCAGTACTTC CAVAVIGGETQYF
TRBJ1-1 NA NA TRBV29-1 TGCAGCGTTTTATCGGGGAACACTGAAACTTTCTTT CSVLSGNTETFF
TRBJ2-7 few NA TRBV5-1 TGCGCCAGCAGCTTGGACCCACAGGGCAGCGAGCAGTACTTC CASSLDPQGSEQYF
TRBJ2-3 NA NA TRBV20-1 TGCAGTGCTAGTCGGGGGAGAGGGACAGATACGCAGTATTTT CSASRGRGTDTQYF
TRBJ1-3 NA NA TRBV12-3/TRBV12-4 TGTGCCAGCAGTTTACAAGGAAACACCATATATTTT CASSLQGNTIYF
TRBJ2-7 few NA TRBV12-3/TRBV12-4 TGTGCCAGCACCGACAGACAAATTCTCTACGAGCAGTACTTC CASTDRQILYEQYF
TRBJ2-3 NA TRBD2 TRBV13 TGTGCCAGCAGCTTTGGTGCGGGAGGGGCGGGAGATACGCAGTATTTT CASSFGAGGAGDTQYF
TRBJ2-7 NA NA TRBV6-1 TGTGCCAGCAGTGAATCGGTGTACTACGAGCAGTACTTC CASSESVYYEQYF
TRBJ1-3 many NA TRBV7-9 TGTGCCAGCAGCTTAGCGATTCGGGGCGCTGGAAACACCATATATTTT CASSLAIRGAGNTIYF